This TCR beta chain stems from a study of beta chain features in type 1 diabetes. Study outcomes and limitations: cDNA-based sequencing might over-represent cells highly expressing TCR. The naive, central memory and Treg TCRB repertoires looked more alike in patients than they did in healthy donors. In all four CD4+ subsets, TCRB CDR3 length was significantly, moderately reduced in type 1 diabetes.

Every bit of the isolated RNA underwent reverse transcription, so sequencing read expressed TCRB transcripts. There were about 3.5 million reads on average in the naive, central memory and regulatory T cell samples. Repertoires were generated with immunoSEQ multiplex PCR, while TCRdb's copy carries only in-frame clones and drops some. The table has 250,000 or so clones, roughly 14% seen once. In regard to this clone: Its target is not known. A read error may produce the germline difference seen at one junction end.

Germline V gene sequence: CDR1 SGHDT, CDR2 YYEEEE. This CDR3 is 18 amino acids long. The receptor's source is a man aged 25-45 years with type 1 diabetes. This chain links TRBV5-6 with TRBJ2-2; 14 nucleotides match TRBD2. The sequencing input was naive CD4+ T cells from blood. The CDR3 DNA sequence: TGTGCCAGCAGATTGGGGGGACTAGCGGGAGACGGCACCGGGGAGCTGTTTTTT. Translation: CASRLGGLAGDGTGELFF.